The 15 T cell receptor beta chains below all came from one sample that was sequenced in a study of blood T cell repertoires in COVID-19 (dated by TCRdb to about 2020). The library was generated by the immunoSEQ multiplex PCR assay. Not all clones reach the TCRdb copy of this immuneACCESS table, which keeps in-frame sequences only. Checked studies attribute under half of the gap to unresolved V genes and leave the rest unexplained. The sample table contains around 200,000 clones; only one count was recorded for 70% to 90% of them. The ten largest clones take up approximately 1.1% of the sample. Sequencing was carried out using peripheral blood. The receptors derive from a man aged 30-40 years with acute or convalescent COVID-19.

The CDR3 here is CASSQSGTSYYTDTQYF. Written as DNA, the CDR3 is TGTGCCAGCAGCCAGTCCGGGACTTCTTATTACACAGATACGCAGTATTTT. V gene TRBV4-2 combines with J gene TRBJ2-3; possible D gene TRBD2, 6 bases. Trimming took off 3 bases at V and 2 bases at J, with 18 bases between the two ends. Germline V lookup: CDR1 LGHNA, CDR2 YNFKEQ. The CDR3 runs to 17 residues.

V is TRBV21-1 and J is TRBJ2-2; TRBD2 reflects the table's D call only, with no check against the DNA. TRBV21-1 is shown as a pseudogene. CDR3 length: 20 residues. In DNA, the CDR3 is TGTGCCAGCAGCAAAGTAGGAGCGGGGGGCAAAAACCCCCACACCGGGGAGCTGTTTTTT. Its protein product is CASSKVGAGGKNPHTGELFF.

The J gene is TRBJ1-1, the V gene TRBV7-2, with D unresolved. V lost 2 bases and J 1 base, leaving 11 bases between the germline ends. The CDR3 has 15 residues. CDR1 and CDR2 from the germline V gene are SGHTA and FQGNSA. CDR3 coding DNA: TGTGCCAGCAGCTTATTTCGGGGAGGGAACACTGAAGCTTTCTTT. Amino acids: CASSLFRGGNTEAFF.

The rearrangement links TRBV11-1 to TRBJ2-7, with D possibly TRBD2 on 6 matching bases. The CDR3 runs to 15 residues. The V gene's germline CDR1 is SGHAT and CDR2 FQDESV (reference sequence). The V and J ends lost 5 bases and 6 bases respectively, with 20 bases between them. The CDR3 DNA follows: TGTGCCAGCAGCCCCCGGGACTCCCGAGGATCCGAGCAGTACTTC. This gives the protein CASSPRDSRGSEQYF.

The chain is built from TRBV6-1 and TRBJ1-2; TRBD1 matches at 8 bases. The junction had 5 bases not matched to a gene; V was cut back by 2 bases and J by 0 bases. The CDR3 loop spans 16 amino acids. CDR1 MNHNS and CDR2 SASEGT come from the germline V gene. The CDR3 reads CASSEFTGGANYGYTF. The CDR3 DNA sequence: TGTGCCAGCAGTGAATTTACAGGGGGAGCTAACTATGGCTACACCTTC.

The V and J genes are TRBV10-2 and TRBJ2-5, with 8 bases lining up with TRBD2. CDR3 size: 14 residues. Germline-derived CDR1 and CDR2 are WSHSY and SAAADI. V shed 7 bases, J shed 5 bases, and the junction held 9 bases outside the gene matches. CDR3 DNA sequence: TGCGCCAGCAAAAGGACTAGCACGGGGGAGACCCAGTACTTC. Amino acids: CASKRTSTGETQYF.

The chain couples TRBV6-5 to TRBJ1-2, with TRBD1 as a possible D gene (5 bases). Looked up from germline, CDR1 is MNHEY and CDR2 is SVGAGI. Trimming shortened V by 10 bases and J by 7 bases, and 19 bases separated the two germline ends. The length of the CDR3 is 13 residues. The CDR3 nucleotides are TGTGCCACAAAATCCGGGGGGAGAGGTGGCTACACCTTC. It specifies CATKSGGRGGYTF.

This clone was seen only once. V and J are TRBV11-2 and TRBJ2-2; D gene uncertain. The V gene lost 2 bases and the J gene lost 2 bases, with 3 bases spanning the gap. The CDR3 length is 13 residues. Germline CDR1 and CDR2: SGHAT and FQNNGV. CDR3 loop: CASSLPNTGELFF. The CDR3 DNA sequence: TGTGCCAGCAGCTTACCTAACACCGGGGAGCTGTTTTTT. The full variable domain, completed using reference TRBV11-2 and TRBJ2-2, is EAGVAQSPRYKIIEKRQSVAFWCNPISGHATLYWYQQILGQGPKLLIQFQNNGVVDDSQLPKDRFSAERLKGVDSTLKIQPAKLEDSAVYLCASSLPNTGELFFGEGSRLTVL.

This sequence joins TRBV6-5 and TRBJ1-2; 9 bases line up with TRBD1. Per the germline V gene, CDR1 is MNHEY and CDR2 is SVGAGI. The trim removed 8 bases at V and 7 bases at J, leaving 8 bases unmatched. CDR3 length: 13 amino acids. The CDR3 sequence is CASGWGQGSGYTF. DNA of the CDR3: TGTGCCAGCGGTTGGGGACAGGGAAGTGGCTACACCTTC.

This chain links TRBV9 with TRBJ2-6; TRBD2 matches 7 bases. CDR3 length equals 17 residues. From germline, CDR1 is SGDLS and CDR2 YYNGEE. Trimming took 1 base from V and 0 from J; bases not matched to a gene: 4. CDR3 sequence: CASSVRGGGSGANVLTF. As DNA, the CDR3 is TGTGCCAGCAGCGTAAGGGGCGGGGGCTCTGGGGCCAACGTCCTGACTTTC.

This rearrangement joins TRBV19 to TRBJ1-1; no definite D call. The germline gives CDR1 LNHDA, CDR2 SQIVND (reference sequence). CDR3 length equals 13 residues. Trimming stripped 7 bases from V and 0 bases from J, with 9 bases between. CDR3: CASTSLVNTEAFF. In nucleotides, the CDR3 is TGTGCCAGTACCAGTTTGGTGAACACTGAAGCTTTCTTT. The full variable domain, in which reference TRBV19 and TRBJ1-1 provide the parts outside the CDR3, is DGGITQSPKYLFRKEGQNVTLSCEQNLNHDAMYWYRQDPGQGLRLIYYSQIVNDFQKGDIAEGYSVSREKKESFPLTVTSAQKNPTAFYLCASTSLVNTEAFFGQGTRLTVV.

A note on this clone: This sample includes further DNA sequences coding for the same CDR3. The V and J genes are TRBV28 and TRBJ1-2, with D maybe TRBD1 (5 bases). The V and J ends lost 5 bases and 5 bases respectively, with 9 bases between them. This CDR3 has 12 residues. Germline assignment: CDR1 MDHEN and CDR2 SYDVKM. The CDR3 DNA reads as TGTGCCAGCAGTCTCCAGGGTTATGGCTACACCTTC. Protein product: CASSLQGYGYTF.

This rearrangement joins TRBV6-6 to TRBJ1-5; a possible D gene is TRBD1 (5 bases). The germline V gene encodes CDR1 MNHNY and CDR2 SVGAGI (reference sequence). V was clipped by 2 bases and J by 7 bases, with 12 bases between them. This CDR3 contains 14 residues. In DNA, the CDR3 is TGTGCCAGCAGTTACGGGCAGGGCAGCCAGCCCCAGCATTTT. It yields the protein CASSYGQGSQPQHF.

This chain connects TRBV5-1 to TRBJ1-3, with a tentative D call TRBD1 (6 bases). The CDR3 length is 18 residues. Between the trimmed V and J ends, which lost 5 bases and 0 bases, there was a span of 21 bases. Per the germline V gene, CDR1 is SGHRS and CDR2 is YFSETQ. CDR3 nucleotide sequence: TGCGCCAGCAGTCCAACCGTGACAGGTCTTAGCTCTGGAAACACCATATATTTT. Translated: CASSPTVTGLSSGNTIYF.

The CDR3 is CSVVRSLGPDEQFF. CDR3 nucleotide sequence: TGCAGCGTTGTAAGGAGTTTGGGGCCGGATGAGCAGTTCTTC. The chain carries TRBV29-1 and TRBJ2-1; D is possibly TRBD1 (5 bases). The CDR3 is made up of 14 amino acids. Germline loops: CDR1 SQVTM, CDR2 ANQGSEA. V was clipped by 4 bases and J by 8 bases, with 18 bases between them.